Sequencing of this TCR beta chain was carried out in a study of blood T cell repertoires in COVID-19. Turning to the study itself: The analysed material was cDNA or gDNA that came from T cells, B-cell-depleted T cells, or PBMCs.

Germline V lookup: CDR1 PRHDT, CDR2 FYEKMQ (reference sequence). CDR3 length: 12 residues. Trimming removed 5 bases at V and 4 bases at J, with 9 bases between. Participants were aged roughly 18 to 90 years, lived in roughly 23 US areas, and enrolled virtually. TCRdb keeps only in-frame clones here, not all; method: immunoSEQ multiplex PCR. The profile shows some 360,000 clones, roughly 86% of them singletons. This clone was found once. Other DNA sequences in this sample translate to the same CDR3. The sample consisted of PBMCs or T cells enriched from blood (not recorded which). This TCR derives from a woman in her twenties or thirties who had been exposed to COVID-19. The genes are TRBV13 and TRBJ2-7; perhaps TRBD1 as D (7 bases). Written as DNA, the CDR3 is TGTGCCAGCAGCCCAGGGGGGTACGAGCAGTACTTC. As protein: CASSPGGYEQYF.